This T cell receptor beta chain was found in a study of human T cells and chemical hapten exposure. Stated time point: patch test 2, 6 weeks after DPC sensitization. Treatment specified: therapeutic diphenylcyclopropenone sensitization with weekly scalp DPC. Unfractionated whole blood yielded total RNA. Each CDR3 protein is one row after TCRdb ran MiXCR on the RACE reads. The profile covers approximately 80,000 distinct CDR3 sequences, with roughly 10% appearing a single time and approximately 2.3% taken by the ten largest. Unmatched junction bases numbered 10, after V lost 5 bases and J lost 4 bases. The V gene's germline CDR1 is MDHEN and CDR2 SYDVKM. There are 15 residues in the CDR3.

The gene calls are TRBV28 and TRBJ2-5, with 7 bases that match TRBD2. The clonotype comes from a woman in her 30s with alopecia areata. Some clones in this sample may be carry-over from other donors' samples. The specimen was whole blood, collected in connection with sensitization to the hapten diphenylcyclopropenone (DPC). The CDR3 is CASSRGLDSLETQYF. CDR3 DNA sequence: TGTGCCAGCAGTCGCGGACTAGACAGTCTAGAGACCCAGTACTTC.